Shown below are 2 T cell receptor beta chains from a single sample sequenced in a study of shared T cell receptors in the human thymus (dated by TCRdb to the early 2020s). The library was prepared using the immunoSEQ multiplex PCR assay. TCRdb mirrors the immuneACCESS table, restricted to in-frame sequences. Some clones are absent from its copies; in checked studies, under half trace to an unresolved V gene, and the reason for the others is unknown. This sample holds about 660,000 clones; around 89% were observed only once. Jointly, the top ten make up around 0.01% of the sample. This same sample was also part of a study on human thymus T cells.

Source material: thymocytes. These receptors all stem from a boy younger than two with a congenital heart defect. Donor details come from another sample of the same person, matched by shared clones.

The rearrangement uses TRBV6-5 and TRBJ1-5; the match to TRBD1 covers 8 bases. The germline V gene encodes CDR1 MNHEY and CDR2 SVGAGI. The ends lost 6 bases at V and 3 bases at J; junction bases unmatched: 7. The CDR3 is 15 residues long. The CDR3 spells CASRTDRGSNQPQHF. The CDR3 bases are TGTGCCAGCAGGACCGACAGGGGATCCAATCAGCCCCAGCATTTT.

The chain employs TRBV10-2 and TRBJ2-3; 10 bases map to TRBD2. J was trimmed by 5 bases and V by 3 bases; bases with no gene match: 5. The CDR3 totals 15 residues. Germline assignment: CDR1 WSHSY and CDR2 SAAADI. In nucleotides, the CDR3 is TGCGCCAGCAGTGAAACTAGCGGGATCGTAGATACGCAGTATTTT. The encoded protein is CASSETSGIVDTQYF.